This T cell receptor (beta chain) was obtained from a study of blood T cell repertoires in COVID-19. Across the study: Whether acute or convalescent, the COVID-19 samples came from the United States, Italy and Spain. Sample material is recorded as cDNA or gDNA derived from T cells, B-cell-depleted T cells, or PBMCs.

In the authors' methods: Amplification of reference gene primers provided the estimated nucleated cell counts. Data came from immunoSEQ multiplex PCR; TCRdb stores just in-frame clones and leaves some out. From that table come the V and J calls and clone size; the DNA was used to work out D and trimming. The sample has roughly 200,000 clones; almost 90% are singletons. In this sample, this clone turned up once. Germline values: CDR1 SNHLY, CDR2 FYNNEI. The V segment lost 8 bases and the J segment 1 base; nucleotides outside the gene matches: 7. This CDR3 has 15 residues. V gene TRBV2 combines with J gene TRBJ1-5, with TRBD1 matching over 8 bases. The TCR originated in a man between 45 and 60 years old with acute or convalescent COVID-19. Sequenced material: peripheral blood. The CDR3 nucleotides read TGTGCCAGCGGAGGACAGGGATTGAGCAATCAGCCCCAGCATTTT. Amino acids: CASGGQGLSNQPQHF.